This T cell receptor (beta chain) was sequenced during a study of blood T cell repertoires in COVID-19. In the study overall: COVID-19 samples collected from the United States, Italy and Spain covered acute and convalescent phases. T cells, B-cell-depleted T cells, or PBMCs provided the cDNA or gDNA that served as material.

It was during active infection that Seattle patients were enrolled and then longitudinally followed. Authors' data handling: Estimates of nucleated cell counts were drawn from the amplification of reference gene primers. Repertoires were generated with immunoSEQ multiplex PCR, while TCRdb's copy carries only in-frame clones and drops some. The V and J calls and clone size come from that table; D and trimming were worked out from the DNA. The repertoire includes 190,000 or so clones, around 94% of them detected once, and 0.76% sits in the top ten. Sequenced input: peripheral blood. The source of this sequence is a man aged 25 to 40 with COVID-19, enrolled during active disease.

DNA for the CDR3: TGTGCCAGCAGCCAAGGGGGCGCCAATTTGGGCTACACCTTC. This translates into CASSQGGANLGYTF. V and J are TRBV3-1 (or the pseudogene TRBV3-2) and TRBJ1-2; possibly TRBD1 for D (5 bases). V was cut by 1 base and J by 8 bases, with 14 bases left in between. Germline CDR1 and CDR2: LGHDT and YNNKEL (reference sequence). This CDR3 comprises 14 residues.